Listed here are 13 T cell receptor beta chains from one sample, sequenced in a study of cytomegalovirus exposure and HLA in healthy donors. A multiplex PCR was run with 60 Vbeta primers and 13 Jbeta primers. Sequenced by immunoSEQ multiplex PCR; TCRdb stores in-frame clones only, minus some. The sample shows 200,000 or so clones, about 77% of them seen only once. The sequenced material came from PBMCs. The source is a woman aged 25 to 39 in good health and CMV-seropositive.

CDR3 sequence reads: CASSRWTGGVTSYEQYF. CDR3 DNA: TGTGCCAGCAGCCGCTGGACAGGGGGAGTAACCTCTTACGAGCAGTACTTC. V and J are TRBV16 and TRBJ2-7, with TRBD1 matching 10 bases. V lost 4 bases, J lost 4 bases, and 13 bases stayed unmatched. Germline V lookup: CDR1 KGHSY, CDR2 FQNENV. The CDR3 loop spans 17 amino acids.

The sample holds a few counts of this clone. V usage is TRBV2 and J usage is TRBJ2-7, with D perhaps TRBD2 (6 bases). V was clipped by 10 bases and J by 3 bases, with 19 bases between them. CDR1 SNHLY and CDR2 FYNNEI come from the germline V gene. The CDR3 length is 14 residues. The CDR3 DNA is TGTGCCATCGTACTGTCCGGGAGCCACTACGAGCAGTACTTC. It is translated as CAIVLSGSHYEQYF.

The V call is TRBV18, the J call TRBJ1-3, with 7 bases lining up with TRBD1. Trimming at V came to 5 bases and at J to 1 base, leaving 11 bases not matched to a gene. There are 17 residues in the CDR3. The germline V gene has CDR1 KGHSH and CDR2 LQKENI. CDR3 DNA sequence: TGTGCCAGCTCAAGGAGGGGGCCAGGAGTATCTGGAAACACCATATATTTT. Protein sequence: CASSRRGPGVSGNTIYF.

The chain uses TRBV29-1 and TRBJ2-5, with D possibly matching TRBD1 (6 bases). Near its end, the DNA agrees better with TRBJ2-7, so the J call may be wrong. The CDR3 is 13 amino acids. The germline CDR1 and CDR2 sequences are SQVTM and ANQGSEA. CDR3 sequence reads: CSALSGVPYEQYF. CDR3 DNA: TGCAGCGCGCTTTCAGGGGTCCCCTACGAGCAGTACTTC.

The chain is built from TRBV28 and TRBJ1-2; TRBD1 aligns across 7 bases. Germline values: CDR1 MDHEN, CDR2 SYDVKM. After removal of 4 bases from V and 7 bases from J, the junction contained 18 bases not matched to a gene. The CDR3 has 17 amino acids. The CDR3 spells CASSSADRDVAGGGYTF. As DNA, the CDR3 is TGTGCCAGCAGTTCCGCTGACCGGGACGTCGCAGGGGGTGGCTACACCTTC.

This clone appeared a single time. Written as DNA, the CDR3 is TGTGCCAGCAGTGTTACAGAGCAGAATGGCTACACCTTC. It codes for CASSVTEQNGYTF. This sequence joins TRBV6-1 and TRBJ1-2; D is uncertain. CDR3 length equals 13 residues. The germline V gene encodes CDR1 MNHNS and CDR2 SASEGT. Deletions cut 4 bases from V and 6 bases from J, with 12 bases between.

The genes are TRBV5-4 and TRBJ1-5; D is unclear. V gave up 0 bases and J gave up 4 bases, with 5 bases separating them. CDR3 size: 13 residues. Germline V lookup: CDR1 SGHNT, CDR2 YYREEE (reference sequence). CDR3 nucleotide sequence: TGTGCCAGCAGCTTGGGTCAGAATCAGCCCCAGCATTTT. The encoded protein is CASSLGQNQPQHF.

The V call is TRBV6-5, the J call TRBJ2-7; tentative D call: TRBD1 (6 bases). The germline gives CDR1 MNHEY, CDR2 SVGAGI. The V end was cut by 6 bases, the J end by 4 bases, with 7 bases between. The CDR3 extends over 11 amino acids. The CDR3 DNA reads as TGTGCCAGCAGACAGGGATACGAGCAGTACTTC. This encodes CASRQGYEQYF.

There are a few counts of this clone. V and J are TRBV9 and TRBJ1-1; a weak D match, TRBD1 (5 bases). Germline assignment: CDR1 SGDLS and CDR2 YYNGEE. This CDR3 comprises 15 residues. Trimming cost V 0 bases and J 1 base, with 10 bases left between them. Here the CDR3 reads CASSVAGGANTEAFF. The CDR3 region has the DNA TGTGCCAGCAGCGTAGCGGGGGGAGCGAACACTGAAGCTTTCTTT.

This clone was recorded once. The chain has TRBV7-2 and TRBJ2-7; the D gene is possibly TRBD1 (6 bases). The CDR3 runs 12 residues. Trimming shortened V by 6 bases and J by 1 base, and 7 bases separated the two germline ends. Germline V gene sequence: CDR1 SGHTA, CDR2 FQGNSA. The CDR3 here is CASRTGSYEQYF. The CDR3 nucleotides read TGTGCCAGCAGGACAGGATCCTACGAGCAGTACTTC.

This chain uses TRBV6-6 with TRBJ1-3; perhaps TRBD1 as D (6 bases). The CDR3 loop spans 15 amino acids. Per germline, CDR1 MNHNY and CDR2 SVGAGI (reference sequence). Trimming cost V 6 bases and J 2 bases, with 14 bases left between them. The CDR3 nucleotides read TGTGCCAGCAGGCCCACGGGGGGCGCTGGAAACACCATATATTTT. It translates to CASRPTGGAGNTIYF.

This CDR3 is CASSPRGFNQETQYF. The CDR3 region has the DNA TGTGCCAGCTCACCACGAGGGTTTAATCAAGAGACCCAGTACTTC. This rearrangement joins TRBV18 to TRBJ2-5, with D perhaps matching TRBD2 (5 bases). The V and J ends lost 1 base and 2 bases respectively, with 11 bases between them. This CDR3 has 15 residues. Germline values: CDR1 KGHSH, CDR2 LQKENI. The entire variable domain, with the rest obtained from reference TRBV18 and TRBJ2-5, is as follows: NAGVMQNPRHLVRRRGQEARLRCSPMKGHSHVYWYRQLPEEGLKFMVYLQKENIIDESGMPKERFSAEFPKEGPSILRIQQVVRGDSAAYFCASSPRGFNQETQYFGPGTRLLVL.

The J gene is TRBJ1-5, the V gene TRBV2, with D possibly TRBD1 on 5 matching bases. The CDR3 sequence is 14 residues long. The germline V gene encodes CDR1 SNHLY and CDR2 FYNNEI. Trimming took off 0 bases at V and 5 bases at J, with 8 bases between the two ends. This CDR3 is CASSEASGYQPQHF. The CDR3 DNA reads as TGTGCCAGCAGTGAAGCATCAGGGTATCAGCCCCAGCATTTT.